This T cell receptor (beta chain) was retrieved from a study of cytomegalovirus exposure and HLA in healthy donors. This CDR3 is 11 amino acids long. V dropped 6 bases and J dropped 9 bases, with 15 bases sitting between them. CDR1 and CDR2 from the germline V gene are DFQATT and SNEGSKA (reference sequence). 60 Vbeta and 13 Jbeta primers were used in PCR. TCRdb keeps only in-frame clones here, not all; method: immunoSEQ multiplex PCR. Of over 150,000 clones detected, about 80% appear once; the ten largest clones hold 0.95% to 1.5%. This clone has a handful of counts. V gene TRBV20-1 combines with J gene TRBJ2-7; D ambiguous. The receptor's source is a woman between 50 and 59 years old in good health and CMV-seronegative. The sequencing sample was made of PBMCs. The DNA of the CDR3 is TGCAGTGCGAGTTCTGTACGAGGGCAGTACTTC. It translates to CSASSVRGQYF.